This T cell receptor beta chain is from a study of T-cell reconstitution after alpha-beta-depleted transplantation in children. This clonotype was seen ten or more times. The antigen remains unidentified. It was with unique molecular identifiers that the TCRbeta library was prepared. MiXCR was run by TCRdb on the PCR reads, yielding one entry per CDR3 protein. Of roughly 250,000 distinct CDR3 sequences in the sample, roughly 8.2% are singletons; the top ten hold approximately 6%. Overall study findings and caveats: By one year post-transplant, T-cell counts and diversity largely arose from T cells that were newly produced. From surviving recipient T cells and thymic progenitors came the high day-60 TCRbeta diversity observed in some patients.

Unmatched junction bases numbered 1, after V lost 4 bases and J lost 4 bases. The CDR3 consists of 13 residues. Germline lookup yields CDR1 SGHTA and CDR2 FQGNSA. This sequence joins TRBV7-2 and TRBJ2-7, with TRBD1 identical over 10 bases. The sequencing used PBMCs, mostly from graft donor cells, collected 180 days after TCRalphabeta/CD19-depleted stem cell transplant. This TCR derives from a male patient under 18 who had a stem cell transplant for acute lymphoblastic leukemia, so the T cells may come from the graft donor. CDR3 sequence reads: CASSWTGGYEQYF. CDR3 in DNA: TGTGCCAGCAGCTGGACAGGGGGATACGAGCAGTACTTC.